This TCR beta chain appears in the sequencing data of a study of vaccination and CD4 T cells after COVID-19. The Oncomine TCR Beta short-read assay was applied to DNA of cultured CD4+ T cells. From the PCR reads, TCRdb called clonotypes with MiXCR, one entry per CDR3 protein. The sample lists about 10,000 distinct CDR3 sequences, approximately 70% seen once, with roughly 8% in the top ten. As to this clonotype: Its matching antigen is unknown.

V lost 6 bases and J 5 bases, leaving 10 bases between the germline ends. Germline loops: CDR1 MNHEY, CDR2 SVGEGT. The CDR3 covers 12 residues. The treatment here: approximately nine-day PBMC culture with coronavirus spike peptide pools or control peptides (ViraFEST assay). Sequencing used CD4+ T cells from blood, cultured in vitro. The TCR sequence derives from a human donor who had recovered from COVID-19. The chain links TRBV6-2 or TRBV6-3 to TRBJ1-2, with D hard to call. CDR3 sequence (DNA): TGTGCCAGCAGGATGGGCTCGTATGGCTACACCTTC. This encodes CASRMGSYGYTF.